One sample yielded the 11 T cell receptor beta chains listed below, sequenced in a study of OX40 agonist ivuxolimab in advanced cancers. The table came from immunoSEQ multiplex PCR; TCRdb's copy has only in-frame clones and leaves some out. The sample carries tens of thousands of clones, 80% to 90% recorded once. The material sequenced was CD4+ or CD8+ T cells sorted from blood, taken in a trial of the OX40 agonist ivuxolimab. These TCRs come from an adult with an advanced solid tumor such as melanoma, head and neck, liver or kidney cancer.

This clone has only a few counts. The chain recombines TRBV29-1 with TRBJ2-7; TRBD2 matches 10 bases. This CDR3 comprises 14 residues. J gave up 5 bases and V 4 bases, and 8 bases lay outside the gene matches. Germline V gene sequence: CDR1 SQVTM, CDR2 ANQGSEA. Written as DNA, the CDR3 is TGCAGCGTTGTCGTAGCGGGAGGTTCGGACGAGCAGTACTTC. Protein sequence: CSVVVAGGSDEQYF.

This clone was observed a handful of times. The rearrangement joins TRBV5-1 to TRBJ2-3; TRBD1 might be the D (5 bases). CDR1 is SGHRS and CDR2 is YFSETQ in the germline V gene. The CDR3 spans 15 residues. Trimming took off 7 bases at V and 0 bases at J, with 15 bases between the two ends. The CDR3 DNA is TGCGCCAGCTGTCAGGGAATAACTAGCACAGATACGCAGTATTTT. It specifies CASCQGITSTDTQYF.

This chain connects TRBV5-5 to TRBJ1-1, with D hard to call. The CDR3 spans 13 residues. CDR1 is SGHKS, CDR2 YYEKEE, per germline (reference sequence). V gave up 0 bases and J gave up 2 bases, with 5 bases separating them. The CDR3, as DNA: TGTGCCAGCAGCTTGGGGTTAAACACTGAAGCTTTCTTT. Residues: CASSLGLNTEAFF.

This chain uses TRBV6-6 with TRBJ2-7, with D possibly called TRBD1 or TRBD2 (5 bases each). This CDR3 spans 12 amino acids. The germline gives CDR1 MNHNY, CDR2 SVGAGI (reference sequence). The ends were cut back, 6 bases at V and 10 bases at J, with 16 bases in the middle. The CDR3 spells CASSHPQGRQYF. The CDR3, as DNA: TGTGCCAGCAGCCACCCGCAGGGACGCCAGTACTTC.

The CDR3 region is CASSNAGNSPLHF. The CDR3 DNA follows: TGTGCCAGCAGTAACGCGGGGAATTCACCCCTCCACTTT. The J gene is TRBJ1-6, the V gene TRBV6-6; unclear D gene. This CDR3 has 13 amino acids. The V end was cut by 5 bases, the J end by 7 bases, with 9 bases between. Germline V gives CDR1 MNHNY, CDR2 SVGAGI (reference sequence).

The chain combines TRBV29-1 with TRBJ2-3; no clear D gene. Trimming took off 2 bases at V and 4 bases at J, with 10 bases between the two ends. Germline CDR1 is SQVTM and CDR2 is ANQGSEA. The CDR3 loop spans 13 amino acids. The CDR3 sequence is CSVELVVADTQYF. CDR3 sequence (DNA): TGCAGCGTTGAACTAGTAGTCGCAGATACGCAGTATTTT.

This clone is labeled medium-sized (0.01 to 0.1%). This chain links TRBV5-6 with TRBJ2-1, with 8 bases aligning to TRBD1. V trimming: 4 bases; J trimming: 6 bases; junction bases outside the gene matches: 6. This CDR3 is built from 14 residues. Germline CDR1 SGHDT, CDR2 YYEEEE. The CDR3 region is CASSGWTGRNEQFF. The CDR3, as DNA: TGTGCCAGCAGCGGATGGACAGGGCGCAATGAGCAGTTCTTC.

The chain carries TRBV9 and TRBJ2-2, with D uncertain. The V gene's germline CDR1 is SGDLS and CDR2 YYNGEE. The CDR3 is 13 amino acids. V was trimmed by 2 bases and J by 4 bases, leaving 6 bases between them. CDR3 residues: CASSVASTGELFF. CDR3 nucleotides: TGTGCCAGCAGCGTCGCCTCCACCGGGGAGCTGTTTTTT.

This chain links TRBV11-2 with TRBJ2-1; D is possibly TRBD2 (5 bases). The CDR3 runs 13 residues. Germline V gene data show CDR1 as SGHAT and CDR2 as FQNNGV. V lost 1 base to trimming and J lost 10 bases, with 11 bases between them. CDR3 amino acids: CASSLAGSGEQFF. The CDR3 DNA follows: TGTGCCAGCAGCTTAGCGGGATCGGGCGAGCAGTTCTTC.

This clone was found once. The chain recombines TRBV5-1 with TRBJ1-4, with 7 nucleotides matching TRBD1. Trimming took 4 bases from V and 0 from J; bases not matched to a gene: 6. Germline CDR1 SGHRS, CDR2 YFSETQ. CDR3 length equals 16 residues. The CDR3 nucleotides are TGCGCCAGCAGCCCGCAGGGGGGGGCAACTAATGAAAAACTGTTTTTT. Its protein product is CASSPQGGATNEKLFF.

This chain links TRBV10-3 with TRBJ1-2, with 10 bases aligning to TRBD1. The CDR3 runs to 16 residues. Germline V CDR1 and CDR2: ENHRY, SYGVKD. V trimming: 0 bases; J trimming: 7 bases; junction bases outside the gene matches: 8. CDR3 in amino acids: CAISESMAGQGSGYTF. CDR3 DNA: TGTGCCATCAGTGAGTCGATGGCGGGACAGGGGAGTGGCTACACCTTC.